Reported below is one T cell receptor beta chain. Its specificity is not known. These data originate in a study of T cell responses to AZD1222 COVID-19 vaccine. Study-level results: Vaccination with two AZD1222 doses was followed by a rise in Spike-specific TCR breadth and depth. A mostly white British donor set with more females was recruited, and clonal diversity was possibly underestimated.

The data were produced by immunoSEQ multiplex PCR, yet TCRdb's version contains in-frame clones alone and is incomplete. In the table there are 95,000 to 150,000 clones, 90% of which are singletons. The clonotype comes from an adult in good health. The sequences come from peripheral blood, collected on day 0 of AZD1222 vaccination.

CDR3 sequence (DNA): TGTGCCAGCAGCTCGAGGGGGGGGACAGGGGTCTATGGCTACACCTTC. This encodes CASSSRGGTGVYGYTF. The rearrangement uses TRBV11-2 and TRBJ1-2; 10 bases are a match to TRBD1. This CDR3 is built from 16 residues. V was pared by 4 bases and J by 4 bases, with 9 bases of the junction left unmatched. The V gene's germline CDR1 is SGHAT and CDR2 FQNNGV.